This record concerns one T cell receptor (beta chain) sequence. Its target antigen remains unknown. The input lacks base qualities; no much larger clone sits a single base away. The library was made by the immunoSEQ multiplex PCR assay. Held by TCRdb, this immuneACCESS table contains in-frame sequences only and omits some clones. Under half of the omission traces to an unresolved V gene where checked; the cause of the rest is unknown. This sample holds tens of thousands of clones; around nine tenths were observed only once. Around 6.7% of the sample is taken by the ten largest. These data belong to a study of T cell changes during pregnancy in multiple sclerosis (dated by TCRdb to about 2019). A note on the overall study: The study examined how the T cell repertoire changed over the course of pregnancy in women with multiple sclerosis.

The CDR3 runs 13 amino acids, cysteine and phenylalanine included. CDR3 DNA is the only sequence kept; it has 39 bases, read in frame from the first base. The germline V gene (reference sequence) supplies CDR1 GTSNPN and CDR2 SVGIG. Deletion took 1 base off V and 6 bases off J, with a span of 13 bases between the germline ends. The TCR comes from a female donor with multiple sclerosis, enrolled in a pregnancy study. The chain employs TRBV30 and TRBJ2-7; TRBD2 is possibly the D segment (6 matching bases). Source: CD8+ T cells from peripheral blood mononuclear cells, taken in the third trimester of pregnancy. The CDR3 reads CAWSAGLTGEQYF. The bases read TGTGCCTGGAGTGCGGGACTCACGGGCGAGCAGTACTTC.